A selection of T cell receptor beta chains follows, all from one sample in a study of shared clonotypes between healthy human individuals. The assay was immunoSEQ multiplex PCR, and TCRdb's table has in-frame clones only and misses some. The top ten hold approximately 0.37% of the sample, which has about 2.4 million clones, approximately 93% seen once. Sample: naive CD4+ T cells from PBMCs. The source is a man younger than 30 in good health. Some clones in this sample may be carry-over from other donors' samples. Both conserved end residues are part of each CDR3. D genes are given only for firm matches. A row's size may be missing; if present it is once, few, many or a size class.

J gene,V gene,D gene,clone size,CDR3 DNA,CDR3 protein
TRBJ1-2,TRBV6-1,.,.,TGTGCCAGCAGGACTACTGGGGGGGGATATGGCTACACCTTC,CASRTTGGGYGYTF
TRBJ2-5,TRBV5-1,.,once,TGCGCCAGCAGCAAAATCCAAGAGACCCAGTACTTC,CASSKIQETQYF
TRBJ2-5,TRBV5-6,.,.,TGTGCCAGCAGCTCGGGTTGGGGGGGGCGAGAGACCCAGTACTTC,CASSSGWGGRETQYF
TRBJ2-2,TRBV5-1,.,.,TGCGCCAGCAGCTCCCGCGGTTCGGGGACCGGGGAGCTGTTTTTT,CASSSRGSGTGELFF
TRBJ2-5,TRBV7-2,.,.,TGTGCCAGCTCGCCGGGCCAAGGAGAGACCCAGTACTTC,CASSPGQGETQYF
TRBJ1-5,TRBV6-5,.,once,TGTGCCAGCAGTTACTCTTGGGAGGGGAACCAGCCCCAGCATTTT,CASSYSWEGNQPQHF
TRBJ2-7,TRBV6-1,TRBD1,.,TGTGCCAGCACAGGGACAGTCTCCTACGAGCAGTACTTC,CASTGTVSYEQYF
TRBJ2-7,TRBV7-9,TRBD2,.,TGTGCCAGCAGCTTGGTTACGACTAGCGGGGTTTACGAGCAGTACTTC,CASSLVTTSGVYEQYF
TRBJ1-5,TRBV19,TRBD1,.,TGTGCCAGTAGTCCGAATGGGCAGGGGGCGTCCCAGCCCCAGCATTTT,CASSPNGQGASQPQHF
TRBJ2-7,TRBV15,TRBD1,.,TGTGCCACCAGAACCGGGACAGGGATCTCCTACGAGCAGTACTTC,CATRTGTGISYEQYF
TRBJ1-1,TRBV5-1,.,.,TGCGCCAGCAGCTCCCCGGGGAACACTGAAGCTTTCTTT,CASSSPGNTEAFF
TRBJ2-7,TRBV30,.,.,TGTGCCTGGGGCCCAAGACCCTACGAGCAGTACTTC,CAWGPRPYEQYF
TRBJ1-1,TRBV4-2,.,.,TGTGCCAGCAGATCCCCAGTGAACACTGAAGCTTTCTTT,CASRSPVNTEAFF
TRBJ2-3,TRBV7-2,.,.,TGTGCCAGCACCTCGCGCAGCGGACCCACAGATACGCAGTATTTT,CASTSRSGPTDTQYF
TRBJ2-1,TRBV30,.,.,TGTGCCTGGAGGAGGGGATGGAATGAGCAGTTCTTC,CAWRRGWNEQFF
TRBJ1-1,TRBV6-1,TRBD1,.,TGTGCCAGCAGTGTAGTAACCGGGACAGGGATAGCTTTCTTT,CASSVVTGTGIAFF
TRBJ2-1,TRBV29-1,.,.,TGCAGCGTTGAAACGTTGGGATTCAATGAGCAGTTCTTC,CSVETLGFNEQFF
TRBJ2-1,TRBV6-4,.,once,TGTGCCAGCAGTTTATCGAGCGGGTTGTTAAACAATGAGCAGTTCTTC,CASSLSSGLLNNEQFF
TRBJ2-6,TRBV5-1,TRBD1,.,TGCGCCAGCAGCTTGGCCTGGGCAGGGGGCGATGGGGCCAACGTCCTGACTTTC,CASSLAWAGGDGANVLTF
TRBJ1-3,TRBV9,.,.,TGTGCCAGCAGCGTAGACCCAATCCGAGGTGGAAACACCATATATTTT,CASSVDPIRGGNTIYF
TRBJ2-5,TRBV7-3,.,.,TGTGCCAGCAGCCCCCTCGGGGGGACCCAGTACTTC,CASSPLGGTQYF
TRBJ2-1,TRBV19,.,.,TGTGCCAGTAGTCCTAGTGGGGGCGGGAGCCTAAATGAGCAGTTCTTC,CASSPSGGGSLNEQFF
TRBJ2-5,TRBV7-2,TRBD2,.,TGTGCCAGCAGCTTCAGCCGGGGGGGTGAGACCCAGTACTTC,CASSFSRGGETQYF
TRBJ1-1,TRBV4-1,.,few,TGCGCCAGCAGCCCCACCCGGCGGATTCCTAGGCAGAACACTGAAGCTTTCTTT,CASSPTRRIPRQNTEAFF
TRBJ2-1,TRBV28,.,.,TGTGCCAGCATGGAGGACTACAATGAGCAGTTCTTC,CASMEDYNEQFF
TRBJ2-5,TRBV5-1,.,.,TGCGCCAGCAGCTTGGGTGGAAGCGGAACAATATTTCTGGTGGAGACCCAGTACTTC,CASSLGGSGTIFLVETQYF
TRBJ2-2,TRBV6-5,.,once,TGTGCCAGCAGCCTACTGAACACCGGGGAGCTGTTTTTT,CASSLLNTGELFF
TRBJ2-7,TRBV28,.,.,TGTGCCAGCAGCCTGGGGTCGGGACACAAAACCTACGAGCAGTACTTC,CASSLGSGHKTYEQYF
TRBJ1-2,TRBV11-2,.,.,TGTGCCAGCAACCAGGGGAAAGCCAACTATGGCTACACCTTC,CASNQGKANYGYTF
TRBJ1-1,TRBV4-1,.,.,TGCGCCAGCAGCCAAGACCCGGGGCCCCTGAACACTGAAGCTTTCTTT,CASSQDPGPLNTEAFF
TRBJ1-4,TRBV7-9,.,.,TGTGCCAGCAGCTCAAGTTCGGGCCAGATAGCAAAACTGTTTTTT,CASSSSSGQIAKLFF
TRBJ2-7,TRBV5-1,TRBD1,.,TGCGCCAGCCACTTCAAGACAGGGTACGAGCAGTACTTC,CASHFKTGYEQYF
TRBJ2-7,TRBV2,.,.,TGTGCCAGCCACCCAGACGGATCCGAGCAGTACTTC,CASHPDGSEQYF
TRBJ1-2,TRBV4-2,.,.,TGTGCCAGCAGCCAAGTGGCGGGACCCGGGAGCTACACCTTC,CASSQVAGPGSYTF
TRBJ2-7,TRBV7-3,.,once,TGTGCCAGCAGCTCTGGACCCAGGGGGGCCTACGAGCAGTACTTC,CASSSGPRGAYEQYF
TRBJ1-1,TRBV28,.,once,TGTGCCAGCAGTGCGCAACTGCCTGGAGCTTTCTTT,CASSAQLPGAFF
TRBJ1-3,TRBV5-1,.,.,TGCGCCAGCAGCTCTGCCGGGATCTCTGGAAACACCATATATTTT,CASSSAGISGNTIYF
TRBJ2-1,TRBV19,TRBD2,.,TGTGCCAGTAGTAACAGGGCTAGCGGGTTCTACAATGAGCAGTTCTTC,CASSNRASGFYNEQFF
TRBJ2-1,TRBV19,.,.,TGTGCCAGTAGTAACCGAGAGACTAGTAAACCCGGTGAGCAGTTCTTC,CASSNRETSKPGEQFF
TRBJ1-2,TRBV6-1,TRBD1,.,TGTGCCAGCAGTGTTTCAGGGGGCGACTATGGCTACACCTTC,CASSVSGGDYGYTF
TRBJ1-5,TRBV19,TRBD1,.,TGTGCCAGTAGGCCGGGACAGGGGACTCAGCCCCAGCATTTT,CASRPGQGTQPQHF
TRBJ1-4,TRBV21-1,.,.,TGTGCCAGCAGCAAAGCGCTCGCCGAAAAACTGTTTTTT,CASSKALAEKLFF